A single sample gave rise to the 9 T cell receptor beta chains below, sequenced in a study of glioma-infiltrating T cells after dendritic cell vaccination. Time point in this sample: after dendritic cell vaccination, including at tumor progression/relapse. Assay used: immunoSEQ multiplex PCR; TCRdb lists only in-frame clones, some missing. This sample has around 78,000 clones; around 87% occur once, and the top ten carry 2% to 2.5%. The specimen comprised blood, sampled after dendritic cell vaccination. These receptors all come from a human donor with glioblastoma.

The CDR3 protein is CASSYNRDEQYF. DNA for the CDR3: TGTGCCAGCAGTTACAATCGCGACGAGCAGTACTTC. The gene calls are TRBV6-6 and TRBJ2-7; no clear D gene. The V gene's germline CDR1 is MNHNY and CDR2 SVGAGI (reference sequence). V lost 2 bases, J lost 5 bases, and 7 bases lay in between. CDR3 size: 12 residues.

V gene TRBV19 combines with J gene TRBJ2-1; 10 bases agree with TRBD2. CDR1 LNHDA and CDR2 SQIVND come from the germline V gene (reference sequence). The V and J ends lost 4 bases and 0 bases, in that order; junction bases with no gene match: 3. The CDR3 has 16 amino acids. The CDR3 loop is CASSRGLADSYNEQFF. CDR3 nucleotide sequence: TGTGCCAGTAGTAGAGGACTAGCGGACTCCTACAATGAGCAGTTCTTC.

J is TRBJ1-1 and V is TRBV10-3, with D maybe TRBD1 (5 bases). CDR3 length: 16 residues. Looked up from germline, CDR1 is ENHRY and CDR2 is SYGVKD. The germline V and J ends were trimmed by 10 bases and 3 bases, with 24 bases remaining between them. The CDR3 DNA reads as TGTGCCACTTTACCAGGGCACCCCCGACCGGACACTGAAGCTTTCTTT. Encoded protein: CATLPGHPRPDTEAFF.

The chain combines TRBV18 with TRBJ1-3, with 8 bases aligning to TRBD1. The CDR3 has 17 amino acids. Germline-derived CDR1 and CDR2 are KGHSH and LQKENI. Trimming at V came to 0 bases and at J to 3 bases, leaving 7 bases not matched to a gene. The CDR3 region is CASSPPVPGGLGNTIYF. CDR3 in DNA: TGTGCCAGCTCACCACCGGTTCCAGGGGGCCTTGGAAACACCATATATTTT.

The rearrangement joins TRBV7-9 to TRBJ1-3; weak D call: TRBD1 (5 bases). The CDR3 length is 11 residues. Germline values: CDR1 SEHNR, CDR2 FQNEAQ (reference sequence). V lost 3 bases and J lost 15, with 12 bases in between. Written as DNA, the CDR3 is TGTGCCAGCAGCTTCTCCGGGACTGCATATTTT. This codes for CASSFSGTAYF.

The genes are TRBV11-2 and TRBJ2-5; possible D gene TRBD1, 6 bases. Trimming cost V 2 bases and J 5 bases, with 18 bases left between them. This CDR3 is built from 16 residues. The V gene's germline CDR1 is SGHAT and CDR2 FQNNGV. CDR3 nucleotides: TGTGCCAGCAGCTTACTTATTACAGGGTCCGGCGAGACCCAGTACTTC. Amino acids: CASSLLITGSGETQYF.

V gene TRBV28 combines with J gene TRBJ1-5; D ambiguous. This CDR3 contains 18 residues. Germline V gene lookup returns CDR1 MDHEN and CDR2 SYDVKM. V was clipped by 2 bases and J by 0 bases, with 17 bases between them. The CDR3 DNA sequence: TGTGCCAGCAGTTTACCCCCTCGCCTGGACTATAGCAATCAGCCCCAGCATTTT. It is translated as CASSLPPRLDYSNQPQHF.

The rearrangement joins TRBV7-3 to TRBJ2-1; 10 positions agree with TRBD1. CDR1 is SGHTA and CDR2 is FQGTGA in the germline V gene. The CDR3 spans 15 residues. J lost 3 bases, V lost 5 bases, and 4 bases had no gene match. CDR3 DNA: TGTGCCAGCAGCACGGGACAGGGGATCTACAATGAGCAGTTCTTC. This gives the protein CASSTGQGIYNEQFF.

The gene calls are TRBV7-9 and TRBJ1-2; 7 bases fit TRBD1. CDR3 size: 13 residues. Germline loops: CDR1 SEHNR, CDR2 FQNEAQ (reference sequence). V was pared by 5 bases and J by 4 bases, with 4 bases of the junction left unmatched. For the CDR3, the DNA is TGTGCCAGCAGCCCCGGGACAGCCTATGGCTACACCTTC. Its translation is CASSPGTAYGYTF.